This T cell receptor (beta chain) was sequenced in a study of CD8 T cells in Susac syndrome. Reverse transcription of about 0.45 to 1 ug RNA was performed with random hexamers. TCRdb re-derived calls from the immunoSEQ multiplex PCR reads in MiXCR, one entry per CDR3 protein. The sample consists of roughly 120,000 distinct CDR3 sequences, 80% to 95% of them appearing once. With V trimmed by 8 bases and J by 5 bases, 9 bases remained unmatched. This CDR3 has 14 amino acids. V is TRBV12-3 or TRBV12-4 and J is TRBJ1-2, with 9 bases that match TRBD1. This TCR was sampled from a human donor with multiple sclerosis. Sequencing was done on a sample of CD8+ T cells from PBMCs. The CDR3 is CASLNPGQGYGYTF. CDR3 DNA sequence: TGTGCCAGCTTAAATCCGGGACAGGGTTATGGCTACACCTTC.